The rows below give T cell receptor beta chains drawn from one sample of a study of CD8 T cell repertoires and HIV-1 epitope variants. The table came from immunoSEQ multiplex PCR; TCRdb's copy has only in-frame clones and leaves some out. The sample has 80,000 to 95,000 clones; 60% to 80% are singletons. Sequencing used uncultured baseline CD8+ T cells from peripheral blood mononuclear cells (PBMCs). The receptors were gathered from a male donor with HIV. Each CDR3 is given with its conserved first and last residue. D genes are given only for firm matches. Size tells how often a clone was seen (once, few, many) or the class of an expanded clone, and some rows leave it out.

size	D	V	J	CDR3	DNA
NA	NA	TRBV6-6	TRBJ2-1	CASSWRQDNEQFF	TGTGCCAGCAGTTGGCGACAGGACAATGAGCAGTTCTTC
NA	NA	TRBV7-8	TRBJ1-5	CASSLFSNQPQHF	TGTGCCAGCAGCTTATTTAGCAATCAGCCCCAGCATTTT
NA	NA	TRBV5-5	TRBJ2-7	CASSLRTGPYEQYF	TGTGCCAGCAGCTTGAGAACAGGGCCCTACGAGCAGTACTTC
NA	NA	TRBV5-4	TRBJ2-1	CASSLTSGDGRFF	TGTGCCAGCAGCTTGACCTCGGGAGACGGGAGGTTCTTC
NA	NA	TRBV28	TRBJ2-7	CASSLPPHEQYF	TGTGCCAGCAGTTTACCCCCCCACGAGCAGTACTTC
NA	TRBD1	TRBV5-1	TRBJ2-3	CASSGTGADTQYF	TGCGCCAGCAGCGGGACAGGCGCCGATACGCAGTATTTT
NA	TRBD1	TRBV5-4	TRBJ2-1	CASSLEQGAYNEQFF	TGTGCCAGCAGCTTGGAGCAGGGGGCCTACAATGAGCAGTTCTTC
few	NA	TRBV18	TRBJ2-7	CASSPWATSSYEQYF	TGTGCCAGCTCACCATGGGCCACAAGCTCCTACGAGCAGTACTTC
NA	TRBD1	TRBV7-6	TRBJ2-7	CASSLDQGAPYEQYF	TGTGCCAGCAGCTTAGACCAGGGGGCCCCCTACGAGCAGTACTTC
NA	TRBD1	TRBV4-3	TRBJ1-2	CASSQTGTGNYGYTF	TGCGCCAGCAGCCAGACCGGGACAGGGAACTATGGCTACACCTTC
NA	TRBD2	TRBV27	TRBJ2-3	CASSLAGGPTDTQYF	TGTGCCAGCAGTTTAGCGGGGGGGCCGACAGATACGCAGTATTTT
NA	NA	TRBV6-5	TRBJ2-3	CASSYSVRPDTQYF	TGTGCCAGCAGTTACTCCGTACGGCCAGATACGCAGTATTTT
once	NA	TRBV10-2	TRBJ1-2	CASSEGGFRGYTF	TGCGCCAGCAGCGAGGGGGGTTTCCGTGGCTACACCTTC
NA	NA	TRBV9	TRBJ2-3	CASSSSDTQYF	TGTGCCAGCAGCTCATCAGATACGCAGTATTTT
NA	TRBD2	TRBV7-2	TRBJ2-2	CASSMTSGSAGELFF	TGTGCCAGCAGCATGACTAGCGGGAGTGCCGGGGAGCTGTTTTTT
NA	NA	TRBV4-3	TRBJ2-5	CASSQAGAQYF	TGCGCCAGCAGCCAAGCCGGTGCCCAGTACTTC
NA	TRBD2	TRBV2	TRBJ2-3	CAADGAGVTDTQYF	TGTGCCGCGGATGGAGCGGGGGTCACAGATACGCAGTATTTT
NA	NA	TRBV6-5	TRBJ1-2	CASSYGTLYGYTF	TGTGCCAGCAGTTACGGGACCCTTTATGGCTACACCTTC
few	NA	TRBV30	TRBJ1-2	CAWSVTRLRGGYTF	TGTGCCTGGAGTGTAACTCGCCTCAGAGGCGGCTACACCTTC
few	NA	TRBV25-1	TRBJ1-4	CASSVGEKLFF	TGTGCCAGCAGTGTAGGTGAAAAACTGTTTTTT
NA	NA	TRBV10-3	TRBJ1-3	CAISEFGTVSGNTIYF	TGTGCCATCAGTGAGTTTGGTACCGTCTCTGGAAACACCATATATTTT
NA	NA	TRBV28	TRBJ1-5	CASSTPGYQPQHF	TGTGCCAGCAGTACCCCAGGGTACCAGCCCCAGCATTTT
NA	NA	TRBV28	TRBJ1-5	CASSLSRVNQPQHF	TGTGCCAGCAGTTTATCGAGGGTCAATCAGCCCCAGCATTTT
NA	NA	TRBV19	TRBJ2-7	CASTPRGRGVSRYEQYF	TGTGCCAGTACCCCCCGCGGCAGGGGAGTGTCTCGCTACGAGCAGTACTTC
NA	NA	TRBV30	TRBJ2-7	CAWTREDNYEQYF	TGTGCCTGGACGCGCGAGGATAACTACGAGCAGTACTTC
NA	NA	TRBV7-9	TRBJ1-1	CASSLVNTEAFF	TGTGCCAGCAGCTTAGTTAACACTGAAGCTTTCTTT
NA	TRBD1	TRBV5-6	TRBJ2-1	CASSYRDSSFF	TGTGCCAGCAGCTACCGGGACAGCTCGTTCTTC
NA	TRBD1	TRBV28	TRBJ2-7	CASSLPGQGSSYEQYF	TGTGCCAGCAGTCTACCGGGACAGGGGAGCTCCTACGAGCAGTACTTC
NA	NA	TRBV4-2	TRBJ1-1	CASSPGVGEAFF	TGTGCCAGCAGCCCCGGGGTTGGGGAAGCTTTCTTT
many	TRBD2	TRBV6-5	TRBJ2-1	CASSYAGGSYNEQFF	TGTGCCAGCAGTTACGCGGGGGGATCCTACAATGAGCAGTTCTTC
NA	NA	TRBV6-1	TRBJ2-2	CASSEDVQGGTGELFF	TGTGCCAGCAGTGAAGACGTACAGGGAGGCACCGGGGAGCTGTTTTTT
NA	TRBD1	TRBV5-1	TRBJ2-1	CASSLEWDRYNEQFF	TGCGCCAGCAGCTTGGAATGGGACAGGTACAATGAGCAGTTCTTC
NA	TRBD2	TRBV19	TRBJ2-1	CASSIPLLAGGLHEQFF	TGTGCCAGTAGTATCCCCCTCCTAGCGGGAGGGTTGCATGAGCAGTTCTTC
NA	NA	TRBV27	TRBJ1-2	CASRATANYGYTF	TGTGCCAGCAGGGCCACCGCGAACTATGGCTACACCTTC
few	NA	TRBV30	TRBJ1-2	CAWSPINGPGAYGYTF	TGTGCCTGGAGTCCAATCAACGGGCCCGGGGCCTATGGCTACACCTTC
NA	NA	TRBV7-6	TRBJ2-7	CASSNSGGAREQYF	TGTGCCAGCAGCAACAGTGGGGGGGCAAGGGAGCAGTACTTC
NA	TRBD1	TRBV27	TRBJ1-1	CASSRQGLNTEAFF	TGTGCCAGCAGCCGACAGGGGTTGAACACTGAAGCTTTCTTT
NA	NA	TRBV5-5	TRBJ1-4	CASSPGGSGEKLFF	TGTGCCAGCAGCCCTGGGGGCAGCGGGGAAAAACTGTTTTTT
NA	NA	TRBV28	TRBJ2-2	CASLSGGLFNTGELFF	TGTGCCAGCCTGTCGGGTGGCCTTTTTAACACCGGGGAGCTGTTTTTT
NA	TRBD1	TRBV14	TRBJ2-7	CASSQAIRTGVSYEQYF	TGTGCCAGCAGCCAAGCTATAAGGACAGGGGTGTCGTACGAGCAGTACTTC
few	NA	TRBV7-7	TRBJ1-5	CASSLDFNQPQHF	TGTGCCAGCAGCTTAGATTTCAATCAGCCCCAGCATTTT
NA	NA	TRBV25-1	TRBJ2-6	CASSEYSRGVVGANVLTF	TGTGCCAGCAGTGAATATAGCAGGGGAGTGGTTGGGGCCAACGTCCTGACTTTC
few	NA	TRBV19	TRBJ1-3	CASSIDGYGNTIYF	TGTGCCAGTAGTATAGACGGATATGGAAACACCATATATTTT
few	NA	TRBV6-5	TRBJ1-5	CASSADRSQPQHF	TGTGCCAGCAGCGCCGATCGGAGTCAGCCCCAGCATTTT
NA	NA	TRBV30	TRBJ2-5	CAWSFLPRKTQYF	TGTGCCTGGAGCTTTTTGCCCCGAAAGACCCAGTACTTC
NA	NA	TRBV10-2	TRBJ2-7	CASSEPTGFLAF	TGCGCCAGCAGTGAGCCCACGGGATTTCTGGCCTTC
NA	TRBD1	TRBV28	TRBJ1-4	CASSLDRASATNEKLFF	TGTGCCAGCAGCCTCGACAGGGCTTCTGCAACTAATGAAAAACTGTTTTTT